The sequence of this TCR beta chain was determined in a study of cytomegalovirus exposure and HLA in healthy donors. The germline V gene encodes CDR1 WNHNN and CDR2 SYGVQD (reference sequence). Losses at the gene ends were 2 bases for V and 11 bases for J; bases not matched to a gene: 12. CDR3 length: 15 amino acids. Only in-frame clones appear in the TCRdb table, and some are missing; sequencing was by immunoSEQ multiplex PCR. The sample holds about 130,000 clones, approximately 89% seen once. Sequenced sample: PBMCs. V usage is TRBV10-1 and J usage is TRBJ2-1; 7 nucleotides align to TRBD1. This TCR was recovered from a young man in good health and CMV-seronegative. This CDR3 is CASSEQGQDTPKQFF. The CDR3 DNA is TGCGCCAGCAGTGAGCAAGGACAGGATACCCCTAAGCAGTTCTTC.